A single sample is the source of the 10 T cell receptor beta chains below, sequenced in a study of blood T cell repertoires in COVID-19. The table came from immunoSEQ multiplex PCR; TCRdb's copy has only in-frame clones and leaves some out. Found here are about 400,000 clones, more than 70% of them singletons; the top ten hold 1% to 1.5%. Sequenced sample: peripheral blood. These receptors originate from a man aged 35-49 years with acute or convalescent COVID-19.

DNA for the CDR3: TGCGCCAGCAGCTTGGAGGGGGAACTTGAAGCTTTCTTT. Its protein is CASSLEGELEAFF. The chain joins TRBV5-1 to TRBJ1-1; weak D call: TRBD1 (6 bases). CDR3 length: 13 residues. Germline V gives CDR1 SGHRS, CDR2 YFSETQ. Between the trimmed V and J ends, which lost 0 bases and 7 bases, there was a span of 10 bases. The variable domain in full, with the rest retrieved from reference TRBV5-1 and TRBJ1-1, is KAGVTQTPRYLIKTRGQQVTLSCSPISGHRSVSWYQQTPGQGLQFLFEYFSETQRNKGNFPGRFSGRQFSNSRSEMNVSTLELGDSALYLCASSLEGELEAFFGQGTRLTVV.

This chain joins TRBV5-6 and TRBJ1-3; TRBD1 matches at 9 bases. CDR3 size: 14 residues. Germline lookup yields CDR1 SGHDT and CDR2 YYEEEE. Losses at the gene ends were 5 bases for V and 7 bases for J; bases not matched to a gene: 7. The CDR3 sequence is CASRRTGVGNTIYF. The CDR3 DNA reads as TGTGCCAGCAGACGGACAGGGGTTGGGAACACCATATATTTT.

The chain joins TRBV2 to TRBJ1-1; TRBD1 matches at 8 bases. There are 14 residues in the CDR3. The V segment lost 3 bases and the J segment 1 base; nucleotides outside the gene matches: 1. From germline, CDR1 is SNHLY and CDR2 FYNNEI. DNA of the CDR3: TGTGCCAGCAGTGACGGGACAGGGAACACTGAAGCTTTCTTT. Its protein product is CASSDGTGNTEAFF.

Notes on this clone: This specimen includes other DNA sequences encoding the same CDR3. V and J are TRBV27 and TRBJ2-2; tentative D call: TRBD2 (5 bases). V shed 4 bases and J shed 5 bases, with 8 bases lying between them. Germline assignment: CDR1 MNHEY and CDR2 SMNVEV (reference sequence). The CDR3 runs 13 residues. DNA of the CDR3: TGTGCCAGCAGTTATTCGGGGACCGGGGAGCTGTTTTTT. This sequence encodes CASSYSGTGELFF.

This clone has only one observation. The J gene is TRBJ2-4, the V gene TRBV7-3; tentatively, D is TRBD1 (6 bases). The CDR3 sequence is 16 residues long. The germline V gene encodes CDR1 SGHTA and CDR2 FQGTGA. V lost 4 bases to trimming and J lost 9 bases, with 22 bases between them. CDR3 sequence reads: CASSSGHPRWVGIQYF. CDR3 bases: TGTGCCAGCAGCTCGGGACATCCCCGTTGGGTTGGCATTCAGTACTTC.

V and J are TRBV5-4 and TRBJ2-3; possibly TRBD1 for D (6 bases). Germline V gene data show CDR1 as SGHNT and CDR2 as YYREEE (reference sequence). The CDR3 has 14 residues. Deletions cut 4 bases from V and 6 bases from J, with 15 bases between. CDR3 residues: CASSLQGPYDTQYF. The CDR3 region has the DNA TGTGCCAGCAGCCTACAGGGACCGTACGATACGCAGTATTTT.

This chain uses TRBV5-4 with TRBJ2-7; D is perhaps TRBD2 (5 bases). The CDR3 has 13 residues. Germline CDR1 and CDR2: SGHNT and YYREEE (reference sequence). The V end lost 4 bases, the J end lost 5 bases, and 13 bases lay between the germline ends. The CDR3 region is CASSGSISDEQYF. The CDR3, as DNA: TGTGCCAGCAGCGGGAGCATATCCGACGAGCAGTACTTC.

The chain combines TRBV29-1 with TRBJ2-2, with 8 bases lining up with TRBD2. CDR1 SQVTM and CDR2 ANQGSEA come from the germline V gene. Trimming cost V 7 bases and J 1 base; bases outside gene matches: 5. This CDR3 spans 14 amino acids. For the CDR3, the DNA is TGCAGCGCGGGGAGCGGGGGGAACACCGGGGAGCTGTTTTTT. It specifies CSAGSGGNTGELFF.

This clone came up a few times. V is TRBV7-8 and J is TRBJ2-1; D remains ambiguous. Trimming pared 1 base from V and 6 bases from J, leaving 10 bases between. CDR1 and CDR2 from the germline V gene are SGHVS and FQNEAQ. The CDR3 is made up of 14 amino acids. CDR3 sequence reads: CASSLEALFNEQFF. CDR3 bases: TGTGCCAGCAGCTTAGAAGCTCTTTTCAATGAGCAGTTCTTC.

The chain combines TRBV18 with TRBJ1-2, with D possibly TRBD1 on 6 matching bases. Germline V gene data show CDR1 as KGHSH and CDR2 as LQKENI. The ends were cut back, 0 bases at V and 8 bases at J, with 13 bases in the middle. The CDR3 loop spans 14 amino acids. The CDR3 here is CASSPPVQGGGYTF. CDR3 bases: TGTGCCAGCTCACCACCGGTACAGGGCGGAGGCTACACCTTC.